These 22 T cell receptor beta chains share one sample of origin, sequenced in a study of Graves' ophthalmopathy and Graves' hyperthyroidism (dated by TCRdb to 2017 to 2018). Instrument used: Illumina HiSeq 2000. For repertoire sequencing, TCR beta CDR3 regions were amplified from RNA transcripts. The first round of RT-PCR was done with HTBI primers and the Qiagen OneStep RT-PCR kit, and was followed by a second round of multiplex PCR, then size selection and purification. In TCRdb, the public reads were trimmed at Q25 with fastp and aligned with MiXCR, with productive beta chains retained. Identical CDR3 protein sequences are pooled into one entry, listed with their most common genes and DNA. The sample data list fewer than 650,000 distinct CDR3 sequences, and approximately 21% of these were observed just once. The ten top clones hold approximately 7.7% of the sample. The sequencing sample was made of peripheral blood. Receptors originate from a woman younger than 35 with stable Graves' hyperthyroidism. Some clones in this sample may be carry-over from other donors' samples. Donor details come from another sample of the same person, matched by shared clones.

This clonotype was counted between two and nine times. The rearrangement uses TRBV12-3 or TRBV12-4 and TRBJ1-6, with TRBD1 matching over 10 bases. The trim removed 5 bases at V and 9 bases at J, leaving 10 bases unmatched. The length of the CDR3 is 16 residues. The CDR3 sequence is CASSPLPGQGRSPLHF. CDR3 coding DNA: TGTGCCAGCAGTCCACTCCCGGGACAGGGGCGTTCACCCCTCCACTTT.

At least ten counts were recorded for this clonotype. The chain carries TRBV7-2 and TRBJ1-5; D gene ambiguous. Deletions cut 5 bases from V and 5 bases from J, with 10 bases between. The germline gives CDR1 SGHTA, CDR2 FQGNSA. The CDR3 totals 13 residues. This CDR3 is CASSTTDDQPQHF. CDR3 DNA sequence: TGTGCCAGCAGCACTACGGACGATCAGCCCCAGCATTTT. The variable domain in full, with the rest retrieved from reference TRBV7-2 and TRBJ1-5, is GAGVSQSPSNKVTEKGKDVELRCDPISGHTALYWYRQSLGQGLEFLIYFQGNSAPDKSGLPSDRFSAERTGGSVSTLTIQRTQQEDSAVYLCASSTTDDQPQHFGDGTRLSIL.

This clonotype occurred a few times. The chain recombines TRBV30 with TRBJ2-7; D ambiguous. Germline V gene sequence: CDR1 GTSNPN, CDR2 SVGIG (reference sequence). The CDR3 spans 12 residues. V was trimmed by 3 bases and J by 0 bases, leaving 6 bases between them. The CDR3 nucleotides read TGTGCCTGGAGCAAGGGCTCCTACGAGCAGTACTTC. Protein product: CAWSKGSYEQYF.

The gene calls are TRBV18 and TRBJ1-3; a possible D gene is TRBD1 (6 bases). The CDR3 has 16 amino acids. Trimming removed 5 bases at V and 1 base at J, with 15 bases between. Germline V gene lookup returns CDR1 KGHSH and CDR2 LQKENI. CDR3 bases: TGTGCCAGCTCATCCGACCTCAGGGGATCTGGAAACACCATATATTTT. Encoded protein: CASSSDLRGSGNTIYF.

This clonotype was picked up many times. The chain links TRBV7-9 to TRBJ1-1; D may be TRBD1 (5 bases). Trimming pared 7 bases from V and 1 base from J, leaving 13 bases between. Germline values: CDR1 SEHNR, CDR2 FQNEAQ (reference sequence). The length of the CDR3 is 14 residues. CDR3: CASTKGRRNTEAFF. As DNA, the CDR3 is TGTGCCAGCACTAAGGGACGGAGGAACACTGAAGCTTTCTTT.

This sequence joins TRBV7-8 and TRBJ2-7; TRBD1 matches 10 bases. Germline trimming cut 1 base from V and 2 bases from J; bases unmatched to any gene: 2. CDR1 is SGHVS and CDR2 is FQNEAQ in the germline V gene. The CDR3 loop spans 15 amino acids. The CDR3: CASSLETGGTYEQYF. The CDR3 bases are TGTGCCAGCAGCTTAGAGACAGGGGGCACCTACGAGCAGTACTTC.

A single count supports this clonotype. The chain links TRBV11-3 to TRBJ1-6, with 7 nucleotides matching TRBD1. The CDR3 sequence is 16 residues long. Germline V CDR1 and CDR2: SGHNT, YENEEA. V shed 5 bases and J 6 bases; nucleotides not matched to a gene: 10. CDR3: CASSPGTAQRNSPLHF. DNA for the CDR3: TGTGCCAGCAGCCCGGGGACAGCACAACGTAATTCACCCCTCCACTTT.

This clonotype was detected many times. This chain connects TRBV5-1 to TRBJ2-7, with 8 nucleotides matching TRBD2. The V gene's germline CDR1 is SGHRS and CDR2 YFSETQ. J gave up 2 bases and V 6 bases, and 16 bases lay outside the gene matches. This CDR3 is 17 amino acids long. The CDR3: CASTPGGSGKRAYEQYF. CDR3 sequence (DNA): TGCGCCAGCACCCCCGGCGGTAGCGGGAAGAGGGCCTACGAGCAGTACTTC.

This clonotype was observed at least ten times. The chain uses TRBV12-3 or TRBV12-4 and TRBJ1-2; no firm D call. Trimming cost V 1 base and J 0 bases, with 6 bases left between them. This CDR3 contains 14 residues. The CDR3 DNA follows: TGTGCCAGCAGTTTAGACAGCGCTAACTATGGCTACACCTTC. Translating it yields CASSLDSANYGYTF.

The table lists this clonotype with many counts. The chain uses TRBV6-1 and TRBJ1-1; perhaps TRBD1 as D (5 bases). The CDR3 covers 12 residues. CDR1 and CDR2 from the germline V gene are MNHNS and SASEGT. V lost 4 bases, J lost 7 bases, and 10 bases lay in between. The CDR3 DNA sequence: TGTGCCAGCAGTGTGGGGGAGTTTGAAGCTTTCTTT. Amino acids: CASSVGEFEAFF.

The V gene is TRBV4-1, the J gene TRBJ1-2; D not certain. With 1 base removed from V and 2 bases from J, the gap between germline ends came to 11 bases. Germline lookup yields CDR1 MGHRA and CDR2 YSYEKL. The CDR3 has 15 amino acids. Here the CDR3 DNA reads TGCGCCAGCAGCCAAGCAGGCTATACCAACTATGGCTACACCTTC. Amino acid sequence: CASSQAGYTNYGYTF.

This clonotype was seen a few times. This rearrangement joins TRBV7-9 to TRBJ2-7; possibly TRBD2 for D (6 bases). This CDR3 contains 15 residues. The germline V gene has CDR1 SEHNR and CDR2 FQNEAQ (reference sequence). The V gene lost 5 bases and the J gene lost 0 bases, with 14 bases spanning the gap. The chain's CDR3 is CASSPPTGGSYEQYF. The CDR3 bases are TGTGCCAGCAGCCCCCCTACCGGGGGCTCCTACGAGCAGTACTTC.

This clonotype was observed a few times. The CDR3 nucleotides read TGTGCCAGCAGTTTTTGGGACACACGCTCCTACGAGCAGTACTTC. Its translation: CASSFWDTRSYEQYF. The J gene is TRBJ2-7, the V gene TRBV12-3 or TRBV12-4; D may be TRBD1 (6 bases). There are 15 residues in the CDR3. Trimming shortened V by 3 bases and J by 0 bases, and 12 bases separated the two germline ends.

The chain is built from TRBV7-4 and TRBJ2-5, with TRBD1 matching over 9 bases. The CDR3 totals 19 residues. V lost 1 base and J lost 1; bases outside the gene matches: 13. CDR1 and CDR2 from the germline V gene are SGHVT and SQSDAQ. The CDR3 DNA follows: TGTGCCAGCAGCTTAGTATGGCGGGACAGGGATTTTAGCCAAGAGACCCAGTACTTC. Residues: CASSLVWRDRDFSQETQYF.

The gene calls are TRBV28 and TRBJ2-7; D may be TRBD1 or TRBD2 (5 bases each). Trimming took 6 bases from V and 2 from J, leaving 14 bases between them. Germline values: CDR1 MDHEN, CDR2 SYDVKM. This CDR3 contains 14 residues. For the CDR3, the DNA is TGTGCCAGCAGCCCCCAGGGACGGACCTACGAGCAGTACTTC. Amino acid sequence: CASSPQGRTYEQYF.

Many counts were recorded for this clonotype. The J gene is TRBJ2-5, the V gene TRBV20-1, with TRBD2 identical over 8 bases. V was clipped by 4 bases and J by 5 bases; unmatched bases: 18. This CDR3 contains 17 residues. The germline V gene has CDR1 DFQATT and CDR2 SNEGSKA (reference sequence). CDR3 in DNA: TGCAGTGCTACGGAAGCGAACAGGGTTCCTAGCGGGGAGACCCAGTACTTC. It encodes CSATEANRVPSGETQYF.

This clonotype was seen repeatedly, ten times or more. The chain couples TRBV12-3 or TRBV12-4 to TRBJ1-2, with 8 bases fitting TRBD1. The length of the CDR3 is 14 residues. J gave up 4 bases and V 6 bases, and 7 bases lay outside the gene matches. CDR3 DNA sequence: TGTGCCAGCAGCCCCCTAGGACAGGGCTATGGCTACACCTTC. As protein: CASSPLGQGYGYTF.

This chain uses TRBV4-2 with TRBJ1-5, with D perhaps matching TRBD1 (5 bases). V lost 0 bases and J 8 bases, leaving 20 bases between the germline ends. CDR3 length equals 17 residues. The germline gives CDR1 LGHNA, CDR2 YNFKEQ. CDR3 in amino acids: CASSQDKGDSKFEPQHF. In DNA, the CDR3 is TGTGCCAGCAGCCAAGATAAAGGGGATTCCAAGTTTGAGCCCCAGCATTTT.

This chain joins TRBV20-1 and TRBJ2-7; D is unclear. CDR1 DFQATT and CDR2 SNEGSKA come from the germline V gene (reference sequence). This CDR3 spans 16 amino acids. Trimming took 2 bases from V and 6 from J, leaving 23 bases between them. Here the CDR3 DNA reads TGCAGTGCTAGACTGGATGGGCCTAGGCCCTTCTCCGAGCAGTACTTC. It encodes CSARLDGPRPFSEQYF.

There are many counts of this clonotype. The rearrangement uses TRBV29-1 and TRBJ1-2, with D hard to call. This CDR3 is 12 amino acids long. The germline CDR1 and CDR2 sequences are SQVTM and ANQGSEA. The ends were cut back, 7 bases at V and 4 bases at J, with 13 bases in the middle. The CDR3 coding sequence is TGCAGCGCAGTCGGAGACACCTATGGCTACACCTTC. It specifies CSAVGDTYGYTF.

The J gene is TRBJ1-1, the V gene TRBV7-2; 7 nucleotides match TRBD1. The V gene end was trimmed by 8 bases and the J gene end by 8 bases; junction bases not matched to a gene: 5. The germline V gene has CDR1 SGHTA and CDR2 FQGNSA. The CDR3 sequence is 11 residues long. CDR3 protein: CASGWDREAFF. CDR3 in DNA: TGTGCCAGCGGCTGGGACAGAGAAGCTTTCTTT.

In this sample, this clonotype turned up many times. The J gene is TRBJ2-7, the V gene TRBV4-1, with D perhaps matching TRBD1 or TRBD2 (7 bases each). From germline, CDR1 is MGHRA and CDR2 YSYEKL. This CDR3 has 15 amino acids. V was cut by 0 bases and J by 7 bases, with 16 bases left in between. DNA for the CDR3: TGCGCCAGCAGCCAAGATATGGCAGGGGGGGATGAGCAGTACTTC. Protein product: CASSQDMAGGDEQYF.